These 29 T cell receptor beta chains share one sample of origin, sequenced in a study of human T cells and chemical hapten exposure. Regarding time point: patch test 1, 2 weeks after DPC sensitization. Treatment specified: therapeutic diphenylcyclopropenone sensitization with weekly scalp DPC. TCRdb recomputed calls from the RACE reads with MiXCR, one row per CDR3 protein. The sample includes approximately 80,000 distinct CDR3 sequences, around a tenth of them seen just once. Sequenced material: whole blood, taken in connection with sensitization to the hapten diphenylcyclopropenone (DPC). The receptors come from a woman aged 50 to 60 with alopecia areata. Some clones in this sample may be carry-over from other donors' samples.

This clonotype was counted a few times. Sequence at one end of the junction differs from germline and may be a read error. This sequence joins TRBV7-6 and TRBJ2-3; D gene uncertain. From germline, CDR1 is SGHVS and CDR2 FNYEAQ. The CDR3 is 14 amino acids. The CDR3 sequence: CASSFGGSTNTQYF. The CDR3 DNA sequence: TGTGCCAGCAGCTTCGGCGGCAGCACAAATACGCAGTATTTT.

This clonotype was seen at least ten times. This sequence joins TRBV7-2 and TRBJ2-1; 13 bases line up with TRBD2. This CDR3 is 17 amino acids long. Germline-derived CDR1 and CDR2 are SGHTA and FQGNSA. Trimming removed 6 bases from V and 0 bases from J; junction bases left unmatched: 5. CDR3: CASSRTSGSVSYNEQFF. As DNA, the CDR3 is TGTGCCAGCAGTCGGACTAGCGGGAGCGTCTCCTACAATGAGCAGTTCTTC.

The chain employs TRBV11-2 and TRBJ1-1; D unclear. The germline V gene has CDR1 SGHAT and CDR2 FQNNGV. CDR3 size: 13 residues. V lost 3 bases to trimming and J lost 1 base, with 6 bases between them. CDR3 amino acids: CASSFQSNTEAFF. The CDR3 nucleotides read TGTGCCAGCAGCTTCCAGTCGAACACTGAAGCTTTCTTT.

This clonotype was seen a single time. The gene calls are TRBV9 and TRBJ2-7, with a possible D match to TRBD1 (6 bases). This CDR3 is built from 14 residues. Germline CDR1 SGDLS, CDR2 YYNGEE. With 4 bases removed from V and 3 bases from J, the gap between germline ends came to 14 bases. The CDR3, as DNA: TGTGCCAGCAGCCCCAGGACAGCTGACTACGAGCAGTACTTC. Encoded protein: CASSPRTADYEQYF. The full variable domain, rest sourced from reference TRBV9 and TRBJ2-7, is DSGVTQTPKHLITATGQRVTLRCSPRSGDLSVYWYQQSLDQGLQFLIQYYNGEERAKGNILERFSAQQFPDLHSELNLSSLELGDSALYFCASSPRTADYEQYFGPGTRLTVT.

The rearrangement joins TRBV28 to TRBJ2-7; tentative D call: TRBD1 (5 bases). Trimming took off 3 bases at V and 6 bases at J, with 9 bases between the two ends. The germline V gene encodes CDR1 MDHEN and CDR2 SYDVKM. This CDR3 has 12 amino acids. The CDR3 DNA sequence: TGTGCCAGCAGTTTCAGGGTCGGCGAGCAGTACTTC. It translates to CASSFRVGEQYF.

This rearrangement joins TRBV5-4 to TRBJ2-3, with 7 bases that match TRBD1. V shed 4 bases, J shed 0 bases, and the junction held 5 bases outside the gene matches. Germline V gene data show CDR1 as SGHNT and CDR2 as YYREEE (reference sequence). This CDR3 spans 15 amino acids. CDR3 amino acids: CASSPRDSSTDTQYF. CDR3 coding DNA: TGTGCCAGCAGCCCAAGGGACAGCAGCACAGATACGCAGTATTTT.

This clonotype was seen at least ten times. J is TRBJ2-5 and V is TRBV28, with D tentatively TRBD1 (5 bases). The CDR3 contains 13 residues. Trimming stripped 3 bases from V and 2 bases from J, with 7 bases between. Germline-derived CDR1 and CDR2 are MDHEN and SYDVKM. Written as DNA, the CDR3 is TGTGCCAGCAGTTTGAGACAGCAAGAGACCCAGTACTTC. This encodes CASSLRQQETQYF.

The rearrangement links TRBV12-3 or TRBV12-4 to TRBJ1-3; no firm D call. The CDR3 loop spans 13 amino acids. V lost 5 bases and J lost 2, with 7 bases in between. The CDR3 spells CASSLSPGNTIYF. CDR3 bases: TGTGCCAGCAGTCTCAGTCCTGGAAACACCATATATTTT.

This clonotype occurred many times. The chain links TRBV29-1 to TRBJ2-5, with 9 bases lining up with TRBD1. V shed 1 base and J 9 bases; nucleotides not matched to a gene: 12. This CDR3 contains 15 residues. Germline CDR1 is SQVTM and CDR2 is ANQGSEA. In nucleotides, the CDR3 is TGCAGCGTTGAAGGAGGGACAGGGCATGGCTGGGCCCAGTACTTC. Residues: CSVEGGTGHGWAQYF. Variable domain in full (rest from reference TRBV29-1 and TRBJ2-5): SAVISQKPSRDICQRGTSLTIQCQVDSQVTMMFWYRQQPGQSLTLIATANQGSEATYESGFVIDKFPISRPNLTFSTLTVSNMSPEDSSIYLCSVEGGTGHGWAQYFGPGTRLLVL.

In its sample, this clonotype was seen a few times. J is TRBJ1-5 and V is TRBV12-3 or TRBV12-4; D gene uncertain. V lost 1 base, J lost 6 bases, and 7 bases lay in between. CDR3 length: 13 residues. This CDR3 reads CASSLGLRQPQHF. DNA for the CDR3: TGTGCCAGCAGTTTAGGTCTTCGTCAGCCCCAGCATTTT.

At least ten counts were recorded for this clonotype. The V and J genes are TRBV28 and TRBJ1-2; 8 positions agree with TRBD1. Germline V gives CDR1 MDHEN, CDR2 SYDVKM. This CDR3 is built from 14 residues. J was trimmed by 5 bases and V by 6 bases; bases with no gene match: 8. CDR3 protein: CASRSPGGRYGYTF. The DNA of the CDR3 is TGTGCCAGCAGATCTCCAGGGGGCAGATATGGCTACACCTTC.

CDR3 in amino acids: CSALFPGAQVEQYF. The CDR3 coding sequence is TGCAGCGCCCTATTCCCAGGGGCGCAGGTAGAGCAGTACTTC. The rearrangement uses TRBV29-1 and TRBJ2-7, with D maybe TRBD1 (6 bases). Germline V gene lookup returns CDR1 SQVTM and CDR2 ANQGSEA. The CDR3 loop spans 14 amino acids. With 7 bases removed from V and 7 bases from J, the gap between germline ends came to 23 bases.

This clonotype has a count of ten or more. The genes are TRBV13 and TRBJ1-1, with 7 positions matching TRBD1. After removal of 5 bases from V and 4 bases from J, the junction contained 16 bases not matched to a gene. The CDR3 is 17 residues long. The germline CDR1 and CDR2 sequences are PRHDT and FYEKMQ (reference sequence). The CDR3 bases are TGTGCCAGCAGCCCGGAGGGGTCCCAGCAGGGGGGCACTGAAGCTTTCTTT. Its protein product is CASSPEGSQQGGTEAFF.

At least ten counts were recorded for this clonotype. This chain connects TRBV3-1 to TRBJ1-2; possible D gene TRBD1, 6 bases. This CDR3 is built from 11 residues. V lost 6 bases and J lost 8, with 10 bases in between. The germline V gene encodes CDR1 LGHDT and CDR2 YNNKEL (reference sequence). Here the CDR3 reads CASRTGFGYTF. Here the CDR3 DNA reads TGTGCCAGCAGAACAGGGTTCGGCTACACCTTC.

This clonotype was seen repeatedly, ten times or more. This chain links TRBV19 with TRBJ2-3; D call uncertain. Germline V gene lookup returns CDR1 LNHDA and CDR2 SQIVND (reference sequence). The CDR3 runs to 14 residues. With 6 bases removed from V and 0 bases from J, the gap between germline ends came to 10 bases. The CDR3 here is CASRQQSSTDTQYF. Here the CDR3 DNA reads TGTGCCAGTAGGCAGCAGTCTAGCACAGATACGCAGTATTTT.

A few counts support this clonotype. In DNA, the CDR3 is TGCAGTGCTAAACCGGGACAGAACACCGGGGAGCTGTTTTTT. Translation: CSAKPGQNTGELFF. The chain has TRBV20-1 and TRBJ2-2; possibly TRBD1 for D (6 bases). This CDR3 spans 14 amino acids. V gave up 4 bases and J gave up 1 base, with 10 bases separating them. CDR1 and CDR2 (germline): DFQATT, SNEGSKA (reference sequence).

This clonotype was detected only a few times. This rearrangement joins TRBV20-1 to TRBJ2-1; TRBD1 matches at 7 bases. CDR1 is DFQATT and CDR2 is SNEGSKA in the germline V gene (reference sequence). V shed 7 bases, J shed 9 bases, and the junction held 9 bases outside the gene matches. The CDR3 is made up of 12 amino acids. The CDR3 sequence is CSVTGERGEQFF. In DNA, the CDR3 is TGCAGTGTAACAGGGGAACGGGGTGAGCAGTTCTTC.

This clonotype was observed a handful of times. The chain joins TRBV5-4 to TRBJ2-5; D is possibly TRBD1 (6 bases). Trimming stripped 0 bases from V and 1 base from J, with 7 bases between. CDR1 SGHNT and CDR2 YYREEE come from the germline V gene (reference sequence). CDR3 length: 14 residues. In DNA form, the CDR3 reads TGTGCCAGCAGCTTGGGACAGGCCCAAGAGACCCAGTACTTC. Protein product: CASSLGQAQETQYF.

This clonotype came up many times. The V call is TRBV14, the J call TRBJ2-1; TRBD1 matches 7 bases. The germline gives CDR1 SGHDN, CDR2 FVKESK. After removal of 3 bases from V and 3 bases from J, the junction contained 5 bases not matched to a gene. This CDR3 contains 15 residues. The CDR3 region has the DNA TGTGCCAGCAGCCAGATAGGGGGCGGCTACAATGAGCAGTTCTTC. Its translation: CASSQIGGGYNEQFF.

This clonotype was picked up many times. The chain recombines TRBV7-8 with TRBJ1-4, with D unclear. The length of the CDR3 is 16 residues. Germline CDR1 SGHVS, CDR2 FQNEAQ. Trimming shortened V by 1 base and J by 0 bases, and 9 bases separated the two germline ends. CDR3 sequence (DNA): TGTGCCAGCAGCTTAGGCCTCTCCTCAACTAATGAAAAACTGTTTTTT. It specifies CASSLGLSSTNEKLFF. Combining the CDR3 with reference TRBV7-8 and TRBJ1-4 gives the whole variable domain GAGVSQSPRYKVAKRGQDVALRCDPISGHVSLFWYQQALGQGPEFLTYFQNEAQLDKSGLPSDRFFAERPEGSVSTLKIQRTQQEDSAVYLCASSLGLSSTNEKLFFGSGTQLSVL.

This clonotype was picked up a small number of times. This sequence joins TRBV7-2 and TRBJ2-1; the D is unclear. CDR1 is SGHTA, CDR2 FQGNSA, per germline. The CDR3 is made up of 15 amino acids. V lost 5 bases and J 0 bases, leaving 11 bases between the germline ends. The chain's CDR3 is CASSPEYSSYNEQFF. The CDR3 DNA is TGTGCCAGCAGCCCAGAATACAGCTCCTACAATGAGCAGTTCTTC.

The chain joins TRBV5-1 to TRBJ2-1; 9 bases are shared with TRBD1. With V trimmed by 4 bases and J by 0 bases, 5 bases remained unmatched. Germline V lookup: CDR1 SGHRS, CDR2 YFSETQ. The CDR3 runs 16 residues. CDR3 coding DNA: TGCGCCAGCAGCAGGGGGACAGGGAGCTCCTACAATGAGCAGTTCTTC. Amino acid sequence: CASSRGTGSSYNEQFF.

This clonotype was picked up many times. This sequence joins TRBV29-1 and TRBJ2-5; maybe TRBD2 (6 bases). Germline lookup yields CDR1 SQVTM and CDR2 ANQGSEA. The V and J ends lost 4 bases and 5 bases respectively, with 17 bases between them. The CDR3 has 14 residues. For the CDR3, the DNA is TGCAGCGTTGCCCCCGGGGGAGGCAGGGAGACCCAGTACTTC. Amino acid sequence: CSVAPGGGRETQYF.

The chain employs TRBV7-9 and TRBJ2-1; 8 bases fit TRBD2. Germline lookup yields CDR1 SEHNR and CDR2 FQNEAQ (reference sequence). The CDR3 sequence is 13 residues long. The V segment lost 6 bases and the J segment 8 bases; nucleotides outside the gene matches: 6. CDR3 bases: TGTGCCAGCAGTTTCCTAGCGGGTCATGAGCAGTTCTTC. Protein: CASSFLAGHEQFF.

Ten or more counts support this clonotype. This chain connects TRBV12-3 or TRBV12-4 to TRBJ1-3; D is ambiguous. V was trimmed by 2 bases and J by 4 bases, leaving 6 bases between them. The CDR3 length is 13 residues. DNA for the CDR3: TGTGCCAGCAGTTTAAAAGAAGGAAACACCATATATTTT. Its protein is CASSLKEGNTIYF.

The chain is built from TRBV6-2 or TRBV6-3 and TRBJ1-2; no firm D call. The germline gives CDR1 MNHEY, CDR2 SVGEGT. The CDR3 loop spans 14 amino acids. Trimming shortened V by 0 bases and J by 2 bases, and 7 bases separated the two germline ends. The CDR3, as DNA: TGTGCCAGCAGTTACTCTCCCCGGAACTATGGCTACACCTTC. Residues: CASSYSPRNYGYTF.

With respect to this clonotype: This sequence may be a read error, since a much larger clone differs from it by one base. The chain combines TRBV18 with TRBJ2-3; D remains unclear. The CDR3 totals 14 residues. Germline V gene lookup returns CDR1 KGHSH and CDR2 LQKENI. Trimming cost V 0 bases and J 3 bases, with 7 bases left between them. CDR3 DNA sequence: TGTGCCAGCTCACCACCGAGCCCAACAGATACGCAGTATTTT. Its translation: CASSPPSPTDTQYF.

The chain joins TRBV28 to TRBJ2-7; 9 bases map to TRBD1. The germline V gene has CDR1 MDHEN and CDR2 SYDVKM. CDR3 size: 13 residues. V shed 6 bases and J 2 bases; nucleotides not matched to a gene: 2. The CDR3, as DNA: TGTGCCAGCAGCGGGACAGGGACCTACGAGCAGTACTTC. The encoded protein is CASSGTGTYEQYF.

This rearrangement joins TRBV28 to TRBJ1-1; tentative D call: TRBD1 (6 bases). CDR1 MDHEN and CDR2 SYDVKM come from the germline V gene. CDR3 size: 14 residues. V was pared by 4 bases and J by 2 bases, with 11 bases between. CDR3 in DNA: TGTGCCAGCAGTTCCCCGGGACAAAACACTGAAGCTTTCTTT. Translated: CASSSPGQNTEAFF.